This note documents a single T cell receptor (beta chain) sequence. Its matching antigen is unknown. One entry per CDR3 protein results from TCRdb running MiXCR on the 5' RACE reads. The sample carries tens of thousands of distinct CDR3 sequences, around a fifth recorded once. Study results and caveats: The larger cohort examined one V-J beta rearrangement, not whole repertoires.

This CDR3 has 13 amino acids. V lost 7 bases, J lost 5 bases, and 15 bases lay in between. CDR1 and CDR2 (germline): SQVTM, ANQGSEA. Memory CD4+ T cells were sorted as CD4+CD45RO+CD25- cells. This TCR derives from a female donor with breast cancer. Sequencing was performed on memory CD4+ T cells sorted from a lymph node. As for subset: memory CD4+ T cells, CD4+CD45RO+CD25-. V usage is TRBV29-1 and J usage is TRBJ2-1, with D tentatively TRBD2 (5 bases). CDR3 in DNA: TGCAGCGCCTCCCGGGGTAGTGACAATGAGCAGTTCTTC. Protein sequence: CSASRGSDNEQFF.